These T cell receptor beta chains were read from a single sample in a study of blood T cells in healthy people across ages. TCRdb redid the calling of the 5' RACE reads with MiXCR, one entry per CDR3 protein. The sample has 850,000 to 1,100,000 distinct CDR3 sequences, roughly two fifths seen once. The material sequenced was blood. Receptors originate from a man aged 18 to 29 in good health. The CDR3 runs from the conserved cysteine through the conserved F or W. The D gene is left open where the match is weak. The size field is filled for only some rows; it gives once, few, many or a size class.

V gene	J gene	CDR3 length	clone size	D gene	CDR3 DNA	CDR3 protein
TRBV7-2	TRBJ1-2	13	many	.	TGTGCCAGCAGCTTAGAGTACTCCTATGGCTACACCTTC	CASSLEYSYGYTF
TRBV29-1	TRBJ1-1	16	few	.	TGCAGCGTTGAATTTTTCGGGGGCAGGCTGAACACTGAAGCTTTCTTT	CSVEFFGGRLNTEAFF
TRBV9	TRBJ1-2	14	.	.	TGTGCCAGCAGCAAAGGGGAAGCTAACTATGGCTACACCTTC	CASSKGEANYGYTF
TRBV29-1	TRBJ2-7	15	few	TRBD2	TGCAGCGTTGAGGGGCGCGGGAGGAGCTCCTACGAGCAGTACTTC	CSVEGRGRSSYEQYF
TRBV4-3	TRBJ2-3	16	.	TRBD2	TGCGCCAGCAGCCAAGACCCGCCAGCGGGGGGTAATACGCAGTATTTT	CASSQDPPAGGNTQYF
TRBV7-9	TRBJ2-1	14	few	.	TGTGCCAGCAGCTTTCGAGGTGTTGACAATGAGCAGTTCTTC	CASSFRGVDNEQFF
TRBV18	TRBJ1-2	12	once	.	TGTGCCAGCTCACCACAAGGAGAGGGCTACACCTTC	CASSPQGEGYTF
TRBV20-1	TRBJ2-3	11	.	.	TGCAGTGCTGAGGACCTTCTTACGCAGTATTTT	CSAEDLLTQYF
TRBV7-6	TRBJ2-7	14	few	TRBD1	TGTGCCAGCAGCTCCGGGACAGTTCCCTACGAGCAGTACTTC	CASSSGTVPYEQYF
TRBV2	TRBJ1-4	12	.	TRBD1	TGTGCCAGCAGTGACTCGGACAGGCAACTGTTTTTT	CASSDSDRQLFF
TRBV4-3	TRBJ2-3	17	.	.	TGCGCCAGCAGCCCCGCTACCGTGGCTAGCTACGCAGATACGCAGTATTTT	CASSPATVASYADTQYF
TRBV27	TRBJ2-1	18	once	TRBD1	TGTGCCAGCAGTAGCCGCCGCACCGGGACAGGGAGCCACAATGAGCAGTTCTTC	CASSSRRTGTGSHNEQFF
TRBV9	TRBJ2-7	15	.	.	TGTGCCAGCAGCGACCGGGACTCGCGCTTCTCCGAGCAGTACTTC	CASSDRDSRFSEQYF
TRBV29-1	TRBJ1-1	12	.	.	TGCAGCGTTGGGGGACAGAACACTGAAGCTTTCTTT	CSVGGQNTEAFF
TRBV5-1	TRBJ1-6	14	.	.	TGCGTCAGCACGACGGAACAGACTAATTCACCCCTCCACTTT	CVSTTEQTNSPLHF
TRBV29-1	TRBJ1-6	14	few	.	TGCAGCGTTCGTACAGGGCGAGGAAATTCACCCCTCCACTTT	CSVRTGRGNSPLHF
TRBV24-1	TRBJ2-2	13	.	.	TGCGCCACCAGCTCGACATCCACCGGGGAGCTGTTTTTT	CATSSTSTGELFF
TRBV20-1	TRBJ1-1	16	.	.	TGCAGTGCTAGAGGGAAAGTCGAGGGGAGGGGCACTGAAGCTTTCTTT	CSARGKVEGRGTEAFF
TRBV5-1	TRBJ2-1	16	few	.	TGCGCCAGCAGTTACTTAATCAGGGTTTCCTACAATGAGCAGTTCTTC	CASSYLIRVSYNEQFF
TRBV5-1	TRBJ2-3	15	few	TRBD2	TGCGCCAGCAGCTTGACGGGGGGGTCGTCGGATACGCAGTATTTT	CASSLTGGSSDTQYF
TRBV25-1	TRBJ1-6	17	.	.	TGTGCCAGCAGTGACCCCAACGAGGGGCCCTATAATTCACCCCTCCACTTT	CASSDPNEGPYNSPLHF
TRBV12-3/TRBV12-4	TRBJ2-1	15	.	.	TGTGCCAGCAGTTCCTCGGACTCACCTTACAATGAGCAGTTCTTC	CASSSSDSPYNEQFF
TRBV10-3	TRBJ1-2	13	.	TRBD1	TGTGCCATGACGGGACAGGGAAGCTATGGCTACACCTTC	CAMTGQGSYGYTF
TRBV7-2	TRBJ2-3	16	few	.	TGTGCCAGCAGCTTAGGGTCCCGTCGCAGCACAGATACGCAGTATTTT	CASSLGSRRSTDTQYF
TRBV15	TRBJ2-1	14	few	TRBD1	TGTGCCACCAGAGAGGGGGCCATTAACAATGAGCAGTTCTTC	CATREGAINNEQFF
TRBV7-2	TRBJ1-1	15	.	TRBD1	TGTGCCAGCAGCATTACAGGGGGCACGGACACTGAAGCTTTCTTT	CASSITGGTDTEAFF